This entry lists 21 T cell receptor beta chains sequenced from one sample in a study of cytomegalovirus exposure and HLA in healthy donors. TCRdb's copy holds only in-frame clones and misses some; the assay was immunoSEQ multiplex PCR. The data show over 200,000 clones, about 90% seen once. Sequencing input: PBMCs. These receptor sequences come from a woman between 18 and 29 years old in good health and CMV-seronegative.

In DNA, the CDR3 is TGTGCCAGCAGTTTAGATGAAAAACTGTTTTTT. This sequence encodes CASSLDEKLFF. J is TRBJ1-4 and V is TRBV6-6; D not certain. CDR1 MNHNY and CDR2 SVGAGI come from the germline V gene (reference sequence). Trimming took 4 bases from V and 6 from J, leaving 3 bases between them. The length of the CDR3 is 11 residues.

V is TRBV23-1 and J is TRBJ1-5; unclear D gene. TRBV23-1 has ORF status, its function being uncertain. The CDR3 is 15 residues long. Trimming shortened V by 3 bases and J by 6 bases, and 15 bases separated the two germline ends. The CDR3 reads CASSHSNPNCQPQHF. The CDR3 DNA follows: TGCGCCAGCAGTCATTCTAACCCCAATTGTCAGCCCCAGCATTTT.

The rearrangement joins TRBV19 to TRBJ1-4, with D possibly matching TRBD1 (6 bases). Germline CDR1 LNHDA, CDR2 SQIVND (reference sequence). The CDR3 is made up of 15 amino acids. V lost 7 bases and J lost 3, with 15 bases in between. For the CDR3, the DNA is TGTGCCAGTATATCCCCGGGACAAGCTAATGAAAAACTGTTTTTT. It specifies CASISPGQANEKLFF.

The chain couples TRBV7-9 to TRBJ1-6; maybe TRBD1 (6 bases). V lost 4 bases and J lost 3, with 13 bases in between. CDR3 size: 16 residues. The germline V gene has CDR1 SEHNR and CDR2 FQNEAQ (reference sequence). This CDR3 is CASSSVRDIYNSPLHF. CDR3 DNA sequence: TGTGCCAGCAGCTCAGTCCGGGACATCTATAATTCACCCCTCCACTTT.

This clone was seen only once. The chain joins TRBV7-8 to TRBJ2-7; D possibly corresponds to TRBD2 (6 bases). V was pared by 1 base and J by 4 bases, with 14 bases between. The germline gives CDR1 SGHVS, CDR2 FQNEAQ. This CDR3 is 15 amino acids long. The DNA for the CDR3 is TGTGCCAGCAGCTTAGGAGGGTATGGAGGGTACGAGCAGTACTTC. Residues: CASSLGGYGGYEQYF.

This chain joins TRBV27 and TRBJ1-2, with no clear D. The germline gives CDR1 MNHEY, CDR2 SMNVEV (reference sequence). Trimming removed 4 bases from V and 4 bases from J, with 16 bases in between. The CDR3 loop spans 15 amino acids. The CDR3 loop is CASSSGPENLYGYTF. The DNA of the CDR3 is TGTGCCAGCAGTTCGGGTCCAGAGAACCTCTATGGCTACACCTTC.

This chain joins TRBV7-9 and TRBJ1-1, with TRBD1 identical over 7 bases. With 4 bases clipped from V and 10 bases from J, the junction kept 12 bases outside the gene matches. The CDR3 runs to 14 residues. Germline V gene sequence: CDR1 SEHNR, CDR2 FQNEAQ (reference sequence). CDR3 nucleotides: TGTGCCAGCAGCTCTCCTCAGGGGGAGCAAGTAGCTTTCTTT. Its translation: CASSSPQGEQVAFF. Full variable domain (missing parts from reference TRBV7-9 and TRBJ1-1): DTGVSQNPRHKITKRGQNVTFRCDPISEHNRLYWYRQTLGQGPEFLTYFQNEAQLEKSRLLSDRFSAERPKGSFSTLEIQRTEQGDSAMYLCASSSPQGEQVAFFGQGTRLTVV.

The chain combines TRBV5-6 with TRBJ2-1, with TRBD2 matching 8 bases. This CDR3 has 14 residues. From germline, CDR1 is SGHDT and CDR2 YYEEEE. V trimming: 2 bases; J trimming: 10 bases; junction bases outside the gene matches: 8. As DNA, the CDR3 is TGTGCCAGCAGCTTATCAGCGGGGGTAGAGGAGCAGTTCTTC. This gives the protein CASSLSAGVEEQFF.

The rearrangement uses TRBV10-3 and TRBJ2-1, with 10 positions matching TRBD1. Losses at the gene ends were 3 bases for V and 9 bases for J; bases not matched to a gene: 5. Germline CDR1 is ENHRY and CDR2 is SYGVKD. The CDR3 has 14 amino acids. The CDR3 sequence: CAISEGTGVTEQFF. DNA for the CDR3: TGTGCCATCAGTGAAGGGACAGGGGTCACTGAGCAGTTCTTC.

V usage is TRBV5-6 and J usage is TRBJ1-3; D unclear. V was pared by 1 base and J by 0 bases, with 5 bases between. There are 14 residues in the CDR3. Germline CDR1 is SGHDT and CDR2 is YYEEEE. CDR3 protein: CASSLSLSGNTIYF. Written as DNA, the CDR3 is TGTGCCAGCAGCTTGTCTCTCTCTGGAAACACCATATATTTT.

The chain is built from TRBV7-8 and TRBJ2-2; the match to TRBD2 covers 9 bases. The germline gives CDR1 SGHVS, CDR2 FQNEAQ. There are 16 residues in the CDR3. The V segment lost 5 bases and the J segment 3 bases; nucleotides outside the gene matches: 7. The CDR3 loop is CASSPSGGWDTGELFF. CDR3 in DNA: TGTGCCAGCAGCCCGAGCGGGGGGTGGGACACCGGGGAGCTGTTTTTT.

The V call is TRBV30, the J call TRBJ2-1, with 9 bases aligning to TRBD2. The germline gives CDR1 GTSNPN, CDR2 SVGIG (reference sequence). The length of the CDR3 is 14 residues. Losses at the gene ends were 2 bases for V and 8 bases for J; bases not matched to a gene: 7. CDR3 nucleotide sequence: TGTGCCTGGAGTCCTCGCGCGGGGGGGGATGAGCAGTTCTTC. It codes for CAWSPRAGGDEQFF.

Only a few counts were recorded for this clone. This chain joins TRBV7-6 and TRBJ1-1; 7 bases are a match to TRBD1. Trimming removed 4 bases from V and 3 bases from J; junction bases left unmatched: 5. CDR1 is SGHVS and CDR2 is FNYEAQ in the germline V gene. The CDR3 has 14 residues. The CDR3: CASSYRGGDTEAFF. Written as DNA, the CDR3 is TGTGCCAGCAGCTACAGGGGTGGGGACACTGAAGCTTTCTTT.

The J gene is TRBJ1-1, the V gene TRBV4-1; D gene ambiguous. V shed 4 bases and J shed 0 bases, with 6 bases lying between them. This CDR3 has 13 residues. Germline lookup yields CDR1 MGHRA and CDR2 YSYEKL. CDR3 bases: TGCGCCAGCAGCCCCCAGGTGAACACTGAAGCTTTCTTT. Its translation: CASSPQVNTEAFF.

The chain joins TRBV27 to TRBJ2-5; 11 nucleotides align to TRBD1. The germline V gene has CDR1 MNHEY and CDR2 SMNVEV (reference sequence). J lost 5 bases, V lost 6 bases, and 8 bases had no gene match. The CDR3 covers 15 residues. CDR3 region: CASSQDRGLRETQYF. The CDR3 DNA sequence: TGTGCCAGCAGCCAGGACAGGGGGCTCCGGGAGACCCAGTACTTC.

This rearrangement joins TRBV5-1 to TRBJ2-1, with a weak D call TRBD2 (6 bases). This CDR3 has 15 residues. Germline-derived CDR1 and CDR2 are SGHRS and YFSETQ. The germline V and J ends were trimmed by 0 bases and 6 bases, with 13 bases remaining between them. CDR3 sequence (DNA): TGCGCCAGCAGCTTGGACGGGGGTGTACGCAATGAGCAGTTCTTC. Its translation is CASSLDGGVRNEQFF.

The V and J genes are TRBV19 and TRBJ2-1; D gene ambiguous. The germline V gene has CDR1 LNHDA and CDR2 SQIVND (reference sequence). V lost 2 bases, J lost 8 bases, and 10 bases lay in between. The length of the CDR3 is 13 residues. CDR3 nucleotides: TGTGCCAGTAGTATATTTTCGATAGATGAGCAGTTCTTC. As protein: CASSIFSIDEQFF.

The rearrangement links TRBV5-6 to TRBJ2-7; TRBD2 matches at 11 bases. The junction had 3 bases not matched to a gene; V was cut back by 0 bases and J by 4 bases. The CDR3 loop spans 15 amino acids. In germline, CDR1 is SGHDT, CDR2 YYEEEE. This CDR3 is CASSLGLAGGYEQYF. The DNA for the CDR3 is TGTGCCAGCAGCTTGGGGTTAGCGGGGGGGTACGAGCAGTACTTC.

The V gene is TRBV5-8, the J gene TRBJ1-5, with TRBD1 matching over 10 bases. The J segment lost 1 base and the V segment lost 3 bases, leaving 7 bases of the junction unmatched. The CDR3 totals 17 residues. From germline, CDR1 is SGHTS and CDR2 YDEGEE. CDR3 protein: CASSSDRGLRSNQPQHF. CDR3 sequence (DNA): TGTGCCAGCAGCTCCGACAGGGGGCTACGGAGCAATCAGCCCCAGCATTTT.

This sequence joins TRBV19 and TRBJ2-4; 9 bases line up with TRBD2. CDR3 length equals 14 residues. Germline V gene data show CDR1 as LNHDA and CDR2 as SQIVND (reference sequence). Trimming cost V 9 bases and J 3 bases; bases outside gene matches: 6. CDR3 loop: CASSGGMGKNIQYF. In DNA form, the CDR3 reads TGTGCCAGCAGCGGGGGGATGGGCAAAAACATTCAGTACTTC.

The chain links TRBV4-3 to TRBJ2-3; 7 bases map to TRBD2. The CDR3 consists of 15 residues. V lost 1 base and J lost 3; bases outside the gene matches: 4. Germline CDR1 and CDR2: LGHNA and YSLEER. The CDR3 coding sequence is TGCGCCAGCAGCCAAGCGATCGGGGGGACAGATACGCAGTATTTT. Translation: CASSQAIGGTDTQYF.